This record concerns one T cell receptor beta chain sequence. The antigen is unknown. Germline V lookup: CDR1 KGHSH, CDR2 LQKENI. CDR3 length: 14 residues. V gave up 3 bases and J gave up 4 bases; unmatched junction bases: 5. This entry comes from a study of cytomegalovirus exposure and HLA in healthy donors. Findings of the study overall: In the analysis, some V segments, TRBV6-2 and TRBV6-3 included, were excluded as indistinguishable. Among the sequence variants, a highly shared cluster was likely an artifact of sequencing.

The PCR employed 60 Vbeta primers together with 13 Jbeta primers. The assay was immunoSEQ multiplex PCR, and TCRdb's table has in-frame clones only and misses some. The sample yields about 260,000 clones, roughly four fifths seen once. The clonotype originates from a woman aged 40 to 55 in good health and CMV-seropositive. V is TRBV18 and J is TRBJ1-2; 7 bases agree with TRBD1. The specimen sequenced was PBMCs. CDR3 residues: CASSPSQGSYGYTF. DNA of the CDR3: TGTGCCAGCTCACCTTCACAGGGGAGCTATGGCTACACCTTC.